The rows below give T cell receptor beta chains drawn from one sample of a study of early T cells in non-severe SARS-CoV-2 infection. TCRdb independently ran MiXCR on the 5' RACE reads; one entry per CDR3 protein. The sample yields about 62,000 distinct CDR3 sequences, approximately 9.3% seen once. The sequenced material came from whole blood. The receptor source for this set is an adult who was a healthcare worker with PCR-confirmed SARS-CoV-2 infection or an uninfected control (not recorded which). The CDR3 runs from the conserved cysteine through the conserved F or W. The D gene is left open where the match is weak. Expanded clones get a size class; other rows say once, few or many, or leave the size out.

>TRBV20-1|-|TRBJ1-3|many
TGCAGTGCTAGAGTTCAGGGAAACGCAAACACCATATATTTT
CSARVQGNANTIYF
>TRBV7-8|TRBD2|TRBJ2-2|many
TGTGCCAGCGAGCGGGGATCGAACACCGGGGAGCTGTTTTTT
CASERGSNTGELFF
>TRBV5-1|-|TRBJ2-5|many
TGCGCCAGCAGCTTAGGCGGGAACCAAGAGACCCAGTACTTC
CASSLGGNQETQYF
>TRBV15|-|TRBJ1-1|few
TGTGCCACCAGCAGAGTTGGGAGGGAGAGAGCTTTCTTT
CATSRVGRERAFF
>TRBV12-3/TRBV12-4|-|TRBJ1-1|-
TGTGCCAGCAGTCATTACGACAGGAACACTGAAGCTTTCTTT
CASSHYDRNTEAFF
>TRBV7-9|TRBD1|TRBJ1-2|many
TGTGCCAGCAGCTTTTCGATGACAGGGGATAGGAGCTACACCTTC
CASSFSMTGDRSYTF
>TRBV7-2|-|TRBJ2-1|many
TGTGCCAGCAGCGCCCGAGGGACGGCGGAAGGTTCCAGAGTTCACAATGAGCAGTTCTTC
CASSARGTAEGSRVHNEQFF
>TRBV5-1|-|TRBJ2-3|-
TGCGCCAGCAGCACTCCGACAGCTAGCACAGATACGCAGTATTTT
CASSTPTASTDTQYF
>TRBV7-6|TRBD1|TRBJ1-6|few
TGTGCCAGCAGCTTAGGGACAGGGTTTAATTCACCCCTCCACTTT
CASSLGTGFNSPLHF
>TRBV12-3/TRBV12-4|TRBD2|TRBJ2-3|-
TGTGCCAGCAGTCCACTAGCGGGGCCTGACGTTAGCACAGATACGCAGTATTTT
CASSPLAGPDVSTDTQYF
>TRBV20-1|TRBD2|TRBJ2-5|many
TGCAGTGCTGAGTCCGGGGGGGCCTTGACCCAGTACTTC
CSAESGGALTQYF
>TRBV5-7|-|TRBJ1-4|-
TGTGCCAGCAGCCTAGGACAGCTCCTCGAAAAACTGTTTTTT
CASSLGQLLEKLFF
>TRBV7-2|TRBD2|TRBJ2-5|few
TGTGCCAGCAGCTTCGGATTACTAGCGGGGGGACGCGCCCAAGAGACCCAGTACTTC
CASSFGLLAGGRAQETQYF
>TRBV10-2|-|TRBJ1-4|many
TGCGCCAGCAGTTCCGGGACACGGAATGAAAAACTGTTTTTT
CASSSGTRNEKLFF
>TRBV12-3/TRBV12-4|-|TRBJ1-5|many
TGTGCCAGCAGTTTAGCTGGGGCAGGTAGCAATCAGCCCCAGCATTTT
CASSLAGAGSNQPQHF
>TRBV12-3/TRBV12-4|TRBD2|TRBJ2-3|few
TGTGCCAGCAGTACAGCGGGGGGGCCGATAGATACGCAGTATTTT
CASSTAGGPIDTQYF
>TRBV29-1|-|TRBJ2-6|many
TGCAGCGCGGGGCCAGCCCACTCTGGGGCCAACGTCCTGACTTTC
CSAGPAHSGANVLTF
>TRBV6-1|-|TRBJ1-1|few
TGTGCCAGCAAGACCGGGACATTGAACACTGAAGCTTTCTTT
CASKTGTLNTEAFF
>TRBV7-6|-|TRBJ2-2|-
TGTGCCAGCAGCCCAGATCCGAAGAACACCGGGGAGCTGTTTTTT
CASSPDPKNTGELFF
>TRBV7-2|-|TRBJ1-5|-
TGTGCCAGCAGCTTATGGGATCCCCAGCCCCAGCATTTT
CASSLWDPQPQHF
>TRBV6-2/TRBV6-3|-|TRBJ1-5|many
TGTGCCACCGACGACAGATATAGCAATCAGCCCCAGCATTTT
CATDDRYSNQPQHF
>TRBV6-5|-|TRBJ1-1|many
TGTGCCAGCAGTTCAAGAGCGATGAACACTGAAGCTTTCTTT
CASSSRAMNTEAFF